This T cell receptor (beta chain) appears in the sequencing data of a study of T cells in Graves' hyperthyroidism and ophthalmopathy. General study points: Most clonotypes expanded in the thyroid (above 0.001) were also present in blood.

TCR beta CDR3 regions were amplified from RNA. An initial round of RT-PCR targeting the TCR CDR3 relied on the HTBI primer set. TCRdb itself ran the multiplex PCR reads through MiXCR, one entry per CDR3 protein. There are some 720,000 distinct CDR3 sequences in the sample; around 15% occur only once, and around 7.7% lies in the top ten. This clonotype was recorded many times. Antigen: not known. V gave up 4 bases and J gave up 2 bases; unmatched junction bases: 6. This CDR3 has 16 residues. Germline-derived CDR1 and CDR2 are LNHNV and YYDKDF (reference sequence). The sequencing input was blood. This rearrangement joins TRBV15 to TRBJ2-5; 11 positions match TRBD2. This receptor was taken from a young man with Graves' hyperthyroidism. For the CDR3, the DNA is TGTGCCACCAGCACCGGGACTAGCGGACAACAAGAGACCCAGTACTTC. Its protein product is CATSTGTSGQQETQYF.